This T cell receptor (beta chain) emerged from a study of shared clonotypes between healthy human individuals. Findings and limits, study-wide: Only a few donors were included, so the genetic and exposure-history diversity represented was limited.

Assay: immunoSEQ multiplex PCR; the TCRdb copy retains only in-frame clones and omits some. The table shows more than 1.2 million clones, with 97% to 99% occurring only once. About this clone: Its antigen is currently unknown.

The CDR3 spans 14 residues. In germline, CDR1 is SGHAT, CDR2 FQNNGV. With V trimmed by 5 bases and J by 4 bases, 7 bases remained unmatched. Memory CD4+ cells were the fraction left after CD45RA+ naive selection. The receptor was derived from a man aged 25 to 45 in good health. Material: naive CD4+ T cells sorted from blood. Indicated subset: CD45RA+ positively selected. This rearrangement joins TRBV11-2 to TRBJ1-1; the match to TRBD1 covers 7 bases. The CDR3 region is CASSVVSGGTEAFF. DNA of the CDR3: TGTGCCAGCAGCGTAGTCTCAGGGGGCACTGAAGCTTTCTTT.